These 14 T cell receptor beta chains share one sample of origin, sequenced in a study of blood T cell repertoires in COVID-19. Sequenced by immunoSEQ multiplex PCR; TCRdb stores in-frame clones only, minus some. The data contain around 200,000 clones, 85% to 90% of them singletons. The sequenced sample was peripheral blood. Receptors were obtained from a man between 60 and 70 years old who had recovered from COVID-19.

CDR3 bases: TGTACAACGAGGGTACCCGGCACAGATACGCAGTATTTT. Translated, it gives CTTRVPGTDTQYF. The chain has TRBV6-5 and TRBJ2-3, with D tentatively TRBD2 (5 bases). Looked up from germline, CDR1 is MNHEY and CDR2 is SVGAGI. The CDR3 covers 13 residues.

In this sample, this clone turned up once. This chain links TRBV7-2 with TRBJ1-4; D is unresolved. Germline V CDR1 and CDR2: SGHTA, FQGNSA. The CDR3 contains 15 residues. Trimming took off 1 base at V and 0 bases at J, with 6 bases between the two ends. CDR3 DNA: TGTGCCAGCAGCTTAGACGGGGCAACTAATGAAAAACTGTTTTTT. Encoded protein: CASSLDGATNEKLFF.

The chain employs TRBV19 and TRBJ2-5, with a tentative D call TRBD1 (5 bases). The V end lost 4 bases, the J end lost 7 bases, and 22 bases lay between the germline ends. This CDR3 region has 16 residues. Looked up from germline, CDR1 is LNHDA and CDR2 is SQIVND (reference sequence). CDR3 sequence (DNA): TGTGCCAGTAGTACACAGGACGCCCAAGGAGCCGGGACCCAGTACTTC. Its protein product is CASSTQDAQGAGTQYF.

J is TRBJ2-7 and V is TRBV11-2; the match to TRBD2 covers 7 bases. Unmatched junction bases numbered 4, after V lost 8 bases and J lost 3 bases. The CDR3 covers 12 residues. The germline V gene encodes CDR1 SGHAT and CDR2 FQNNGV. CDR3 nucleotides: TGTGCCAGCCGGGAGGCCAACTACGAGCAGTACTTC. Protein sequence: CASREANYEQYF.

V usage is TRBV19 and J usage is TRBJ1-1; maybe TRBD1 (6 bases). CDR1 and CDR2 from the germline V gene are LNHDA and SQIVND (reference sequence). V gave up 3 bases and J gave up 10 bases, with 15 bases separating them. The CDR3 is made up of 13 amino acids. In DNA form, the CDR3 reads TGTGCCAGTAGTATGGAACAGGGTTGGCGAGCTTTCTTT. It encodes CASSMEQGWRAFF.

Here the CDR3 reads CASSLSSGTYEQYF. As DNA, the CDR3 is TGTGCCAGCAGCCTCAGCAGCGGGACCTACGAGCAGTACTTC. This chain uses TRBV7-8 with TRBJ2-7, with 7 bases identical to TRBD2. The CDR3 loop spans 14 amino acids. Trimming at V came to 5 bases and at J to 2 bases, leaving 6 bases not matched to a gene. The germline CDR1 and CDR2 sequences are SGHVS and FQNEAQ.

The V call is TRBV21-1, the J call TRBJ2-3; the table's D call TRBD2 went unverified against the DNA. TRBV21-1 is deemed a pseudogene. The CDR3 contains 15 residues. CDR3 sequence reads: CASSLREPRTDTQYF. For the CDR3, the DNA is TGTGCCAGCAGCCTCCGGGAGCCCCGCACAGATACGCAGTATTTT.

The chain recombines TRBV5-1 with TRBJ2-3, with D hard to call. V dropped 4 bases and J dropped 6 bases, with 12 bases sitting between them. Germline-derived CDR1 and CDR2 are SGHRS and YFSETQ. The CDR3 loop spans 13 amino acids. CDR3 bases: TGCGCCAGCAGCACAGCTATCTCGGATACGCAGTATTTT. It specifies CASSTAISDTQYF.

This chain uses TRBV7-9 with TRBJ2-5; tentative D call: TRBD2 (6 bases). The ends were cut back, 5 bases at V and 5 bases at J, with 24 bases in the middle. This CDR3 comprises 17 residues. In germline, CDR1 is SEHNR, CDR2 FQNEAQ (reference sequence). In DNA, the CDR3 is TGTGCCAGCAGCCAGACCCGGGACTCCCAATCCCCGGAGACCCAGTACTTC. This codes for CASSQTRDSQSPETQYF.

The chain has TRBV7-9 and TRBJ1-1, with 7 bases fitting TRBD1. Germline-derived CDR1 and CDR2 are SEHNR and FQNEAQ (reference sequence). With V trimmed by 5 bases and J by 3 bases, 12 bases remained unmatched. CDR3 size: 16 residues. The CDR3 DNA is TGTGCCAGCAGCCCGGGACAGTTTGAGTCAGACACTGAAGCTTTCTTT. Its protein is CASSPGQFESDTEAFF.

The gene calls are TRBV5-1 and TRBJ2-2; 7 nucleotides line up with TRBD2. The ends lost 1 base at V and 6 bases at J; junction bases unmatched: 3. In germline, CDR1 is SGHRS, CDR2 YFSETQ. The CDR3 has 14 residues. The CDR3 nucleotides are TGCGCCAGCAGCTTGTCGGGGAGGGCCGGGGAGCTGTTTTTT. Translated, it gives CASSLSGRAGELFF.

V usage is TRBV10-3 and J usage is TRBJ1-5, with D possibly TRBD1 on 6 matching bases. The germline V gene has CDR1 ENHRY and CDR2 SYGVKD. The CDR3 consists of 13 residues. The ends were cut back, 4 bases at V and 4 bases at J, with 8 bases in the middle. The CDR3 DNA reads TGTGCCATCAGTGCAGGGGAAAATCAGCCCCAGCATTTT. It is translated as CAISAGENQPQHF.

The chain joins TRBV19 to TRBJ1-6; 8 positions agree with TRBD1. There are 14 residues in the CDR3. Germline-derived CDR1 and CDR2 are LNHDA and SQIVND (reference sequence). With 6 bases clipped from V and 8 bases from J, the junction kept 6 bases outside the gene matches. The CDR3 spells CASRNRGEDSPLHF. The CDR3 nucleotides read TGTGCCAGTAGAAACAGGGGGGAAGATTCACCCCTCCACTTT.

This chain links TRBV18 with TRBJ1-6; tentative D call: TRBD1 (5 bases). The V and J ends lost 1 base and 8 bases respectively, with 12 bases between them. This CDR3 is built from 15 residues. In germline, CDR1 is KGHSH, CDR2 LQKENI. DNA for the CDR3: TGTGCCAGCTCACCACGCCAGGGTCAGGATTCACCCCTCCACTTT. It encodes CASSPRQGQDSPLHF.